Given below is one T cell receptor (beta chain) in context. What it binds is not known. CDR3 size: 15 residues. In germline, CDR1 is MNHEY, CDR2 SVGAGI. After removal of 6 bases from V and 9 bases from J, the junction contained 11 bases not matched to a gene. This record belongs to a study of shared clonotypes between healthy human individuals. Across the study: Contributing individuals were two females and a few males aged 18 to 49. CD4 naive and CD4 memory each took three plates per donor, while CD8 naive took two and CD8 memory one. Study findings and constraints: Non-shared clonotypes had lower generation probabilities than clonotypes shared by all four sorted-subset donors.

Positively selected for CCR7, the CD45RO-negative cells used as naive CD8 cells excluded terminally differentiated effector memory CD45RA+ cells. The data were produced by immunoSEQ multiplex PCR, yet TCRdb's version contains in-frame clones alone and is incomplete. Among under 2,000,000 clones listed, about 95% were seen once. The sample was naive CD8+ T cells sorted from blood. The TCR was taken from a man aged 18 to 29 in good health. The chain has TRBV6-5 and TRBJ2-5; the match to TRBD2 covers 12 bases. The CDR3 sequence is CASSGLAGGDGAQYF. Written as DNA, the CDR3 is TGTGCCAGCAGCGGCCTAGCGGGAGGGGACGGGGCCCAGTACTTC.